This T cell receptor (beta chain) was obtained from a study of T cells in Graves' hyperthyroidism and ophthalmopathy. V lost 1 base and J 7 bases, leaving 6 bases between the germline ends. The V gene's germline CDR1 is SGHTS and CDR2 YDEGEE. The CDR3 runs 12 residues. The sample holds many counts of this clonotype. The source material, RNA transcripts, was used to amplify TCR beta CDR3 regions. The TCR CDR3 was amplified in a first-round RT-PCR using the HTBI primer set. TCRdb passed the multiplex PCR reads through MiXCR, listing each CDR3 protein once. The sample has some 570,000 distinct CDR3 sequences, over 15% seen once.

The chain has TRBV5-8 and TRBJ2-1; D not certain. The clonotype was recovered from a woman aged 18-30 years with Graves' ophthalmopathy. The sample consisted of blood. The chain's CDR3 is CASSLYGNEQFF. The CDR3 DNA reads TGTGCCAGCAGCTTGTACGGGAATGAGCAGTTCTTC.